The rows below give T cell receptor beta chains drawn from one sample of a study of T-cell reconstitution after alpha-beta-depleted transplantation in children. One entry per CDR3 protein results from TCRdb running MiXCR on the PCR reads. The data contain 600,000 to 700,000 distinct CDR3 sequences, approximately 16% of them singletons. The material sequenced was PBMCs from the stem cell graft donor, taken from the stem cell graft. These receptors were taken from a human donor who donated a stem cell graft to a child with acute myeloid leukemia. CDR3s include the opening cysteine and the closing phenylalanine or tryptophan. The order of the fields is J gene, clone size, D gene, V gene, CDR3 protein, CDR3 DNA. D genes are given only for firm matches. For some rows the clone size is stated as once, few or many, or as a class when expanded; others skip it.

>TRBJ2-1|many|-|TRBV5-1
CASSGDSYNEQFF
TGCGCCAGCAGCGGAGACAGTTACAATGAGCAGTTCTTC
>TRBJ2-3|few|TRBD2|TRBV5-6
CASLGTSGLTDTQYF
TGTGCCAGCCTCGGGACTAGCGGACTCACAGATACGCAGTATTTT
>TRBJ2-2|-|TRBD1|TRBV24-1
CATSRTGSTGELFF
TGTGCCACCAGTAGGACAGGGAGCACCGGGGAGCTGTTTTTT
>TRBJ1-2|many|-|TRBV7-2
CASSLVEAGMGYTF
TGTGCCAGCAGCTTAGTGGAAGCGGGCATGGGCTACACCTTC
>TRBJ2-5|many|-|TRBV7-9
CASSFDQETQYF
TGTGCCAGCAGCTTCGACCAAGAGACCCAGTACTTC
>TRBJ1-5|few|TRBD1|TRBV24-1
CATSDSRQGSNQPQHF
TGTGCCACCAGTGATTCAAGACAGGGGAGCAATCAGCCCCAGCATTTT
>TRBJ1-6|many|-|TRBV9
CASSEQGDNSPLHF
TGTGCCAGCAGCGAGCAGGGAGATAATTCACCCCTCCACTTT
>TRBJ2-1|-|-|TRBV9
CASSVGGGRENEQFF
TGTGCCAGCAGCGTGGGGGGGGGCCGGGAAAATGAGCAGTTCTTC
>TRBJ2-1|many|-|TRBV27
CASSSHVEQFF
TGTGCCAGCAGTTCCCATGTGGAGCAGTTCTTC
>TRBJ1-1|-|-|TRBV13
CASSLDYDRSGGTEAFF
TGTGCCAGCAGCCTCGACTACGACAGATCCGGGGGCACTGAAGCTTTCTTT
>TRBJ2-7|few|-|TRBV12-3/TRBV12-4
CASSLERVSLQQYF
TGTGCCAGCAGTTTGGAAAGGGTGTCCCTGCAGCAGTACTTC
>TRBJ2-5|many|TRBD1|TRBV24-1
CATSDWGQGARETQYF
TGTGCCACCAGTGATTGGGGACAGGGGGCAAGGGAGACCCAGTACTTC